The rows below give T cell receptor beta chains drawn from one sample of a study of blood T cells in healthy people across ages. Using its own MiXCR run on the 5' RACE reads, TCRdb lists one record per CDR3 protein. Of hundreds of thousands of distinct CDR3 sequences in the sample, less than 70% were seen once. The source material was blood. These receptors were collected from an elderly man in good health. Each CDR3 is given with its conserved first and last residue. Fields, in order: J gene, V gene, CDR3 protein.

j_gene: TRBJ2-5; v_gene: TRBV11-2; CDR3aa: CASSSTGYGTNEQYF
j_gene: TRBJ2-7; v_gene: TRBV20-1; CDR3aa: CSASRLAGAHEQYF
j_gene: TRBJ2-3; v_gene: TRBV29-1; CDR3aa: CSALAATLGNTQYF
j_gene: TRBJ2-1; v_gene: TRBV12-3/TRBV12-4; CDR3aa: CASSLAAAGNEQFF
j_gene: TRBJ1-1; v_gene: TRBV29-1; CDR3aa: CSVGFFAEAFF
j_gene: TRBJ2-1; v_gene: TRBV7-8; CDR3aa: CASRSRLDPNNEQFF
j_gene: NA; v_gene: TRBV3-1; CDR3aa: CASSQGVLGQYF
j_gene: TRBJ2-7; v_gene: TRBV11-2; CDR3aa: CASSTRGHIGDEQYF
j_gene: TRBJ1-1; v_gene: TRBV28; CDR3aa: CASSSPGEAFF
j_gene: TRBJ2-1; v_gene: TRBV15; CDR3aa: CATSRDQGTDNEQFF
j_gene: TRBJ1-4; v_gene: TRBV12-3/TRBV12-4; CDR3aa: CASSIDPGDEKLFF
j_gene: TRBJ2-6; v_gene: TRBV5-1; CDR3aa: CASSVSLSGANVLTF
j_gene: TRBJ2-4; v_gene: TRBV2; CDR3aa: CASIKDRGVIQYF
j_gene: NA; v_gene: TRBV6-2/TRBV6-3; CDR3aa: CASSSGGISHEQYF
j_gene: TRBJ2-1; v_gene: TRBV18; CDR3aa: CAARPQGGEQFF
j_gene: TRBJ1-2; v_gene: TRBV27; CDR3aa: CASSPGPGGYGYTF
j_gene: TRBJ2-2; v_gene: TRBV9; CDR3aa: CASSVAFTGELFF
j_gene: TRBJ1-1; v_gene: TRBV5-1; CDR3aa: CAGSSSGGRANTEAFF
j_gene: TRBJ2-3; v_gene: TRBV6-6; CDR3aa: CASSYGTSGTDRYAYF
j_gene: TRBJ2-1; v_gene: TRBV9; CDR3aa: CASSPRLTSARLGNEQFF
j_gene: TRBJ2-1; v_gene: TRBV4-2; CDR3aa: CASSYRDRRLADSYNEQFF
j_gene: NA; v_gene: TRBV12-5; CDR3aa: CASGLGAGEETQYF
j_gene: NA; v_gene: TRBV6-1; CDR3aa: CASRSGTSFNEQYF
j_gene: TRBJ2-3; v_gene: TRBV27; CDR3aa: CASSAGARLTDTQYF
j_gene: TRBJ2-3; v_gene: TRBV3-1; CDR3aa: CASSQAGLAGGHRYAYF
j_gene: TRBJ1-4; v_gene: TRBV5-1; CDR3aa: CTSKGGNEKLFF
j_gene: TRBJ2-7; v_gene: TRBV13; CDR3aa: CASSLGQGIGEQYF
j_gene: TRBJ2-1; v_gene: TRBV10-2; CDR3aa: CASLNPGYYEQFF
j_gene: TRBJ1-5; v_gene: TRBV6-2/TRBV6-3; CDR3aa: CASSPGPTSNQPQHF